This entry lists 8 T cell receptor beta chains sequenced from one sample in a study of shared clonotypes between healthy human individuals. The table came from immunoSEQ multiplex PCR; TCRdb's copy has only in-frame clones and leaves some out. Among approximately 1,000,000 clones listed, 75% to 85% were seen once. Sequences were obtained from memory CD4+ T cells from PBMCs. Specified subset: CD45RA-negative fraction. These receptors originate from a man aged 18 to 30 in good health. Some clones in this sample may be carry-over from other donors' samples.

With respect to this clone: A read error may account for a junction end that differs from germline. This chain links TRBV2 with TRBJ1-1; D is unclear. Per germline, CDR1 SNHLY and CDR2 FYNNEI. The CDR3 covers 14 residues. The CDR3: CASREGRSNTEAFF. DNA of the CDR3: TGTGCCAGCAGGGAAGGTCGGTCGAACACTGAAGCTTTCTTT. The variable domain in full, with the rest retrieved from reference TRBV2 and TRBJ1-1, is EPEVTQTPSHQVTQMGQEVILRCVPISNHLYFYWYRQILGQKVEFLVSFYNNEISEKSEIFDDQFSVERPDGSNFTLKIRSTKLEDSAMYFCASREGRSNTEAFFGQGTRLTVV.

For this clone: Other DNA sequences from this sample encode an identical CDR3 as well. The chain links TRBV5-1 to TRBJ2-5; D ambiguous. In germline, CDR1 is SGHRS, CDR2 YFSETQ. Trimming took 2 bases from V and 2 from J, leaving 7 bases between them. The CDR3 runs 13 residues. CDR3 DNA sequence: TGCGCCAGCAGCTTAGGGCAGCAAGAGACCCAGTACTTC. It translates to CASSLGQQETQYF.

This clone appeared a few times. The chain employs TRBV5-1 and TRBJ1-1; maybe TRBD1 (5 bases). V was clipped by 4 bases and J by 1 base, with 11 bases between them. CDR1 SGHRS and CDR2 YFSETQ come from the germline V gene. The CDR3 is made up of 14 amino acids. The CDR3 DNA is TGCGCCAGCAGCGCAGGGTCGGGGAACACTGAAGCTTTCTTT. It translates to CASSAGSGNTEAFF.

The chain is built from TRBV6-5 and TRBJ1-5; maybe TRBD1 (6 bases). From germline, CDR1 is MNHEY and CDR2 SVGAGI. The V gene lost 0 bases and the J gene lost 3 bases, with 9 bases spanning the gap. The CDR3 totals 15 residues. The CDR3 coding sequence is TGTGCCAGCAGTTACTCAGGACAGACCAATCAGCCCCAGCATTTT. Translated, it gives CASSYSGQTNQPQHF.

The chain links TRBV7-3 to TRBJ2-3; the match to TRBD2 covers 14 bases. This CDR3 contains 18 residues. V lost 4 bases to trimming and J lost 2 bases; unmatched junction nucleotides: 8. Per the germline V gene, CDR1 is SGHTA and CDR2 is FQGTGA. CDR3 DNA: TGTGCCAGCAGCTACGGGACTAGCGGGAGTACCTCCACAGATACGCAGTATTTT. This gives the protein CASSYGTSGSTSTDTQYF.

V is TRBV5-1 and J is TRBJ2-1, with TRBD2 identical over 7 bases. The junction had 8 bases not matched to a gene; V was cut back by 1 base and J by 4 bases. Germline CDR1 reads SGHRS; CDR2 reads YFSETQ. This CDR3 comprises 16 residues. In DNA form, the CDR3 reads TGCGCCAGCAGCTTGCAAGCTAGCGGAGGTTACAATGAGCAGTTCTTC. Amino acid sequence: CASSLQASGGYNEQFF.

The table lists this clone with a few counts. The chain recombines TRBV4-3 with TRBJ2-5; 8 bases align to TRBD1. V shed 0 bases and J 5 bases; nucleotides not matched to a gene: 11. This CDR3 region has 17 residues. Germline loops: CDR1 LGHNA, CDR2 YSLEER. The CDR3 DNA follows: TGCGCCAGCAGCCAAGATCTCTGGACAGGGCCAGGGGAGACCCAGTACTTC. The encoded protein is CASSQDLWTGPGETQYF.

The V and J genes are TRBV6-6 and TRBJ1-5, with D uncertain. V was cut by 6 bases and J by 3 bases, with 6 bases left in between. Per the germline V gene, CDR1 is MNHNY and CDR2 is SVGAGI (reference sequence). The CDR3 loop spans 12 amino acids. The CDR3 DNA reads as TGTGCCAGCAGGGTCCTCAATCAGCCCCAGCATTTT. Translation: CASRVLNQPQHF.